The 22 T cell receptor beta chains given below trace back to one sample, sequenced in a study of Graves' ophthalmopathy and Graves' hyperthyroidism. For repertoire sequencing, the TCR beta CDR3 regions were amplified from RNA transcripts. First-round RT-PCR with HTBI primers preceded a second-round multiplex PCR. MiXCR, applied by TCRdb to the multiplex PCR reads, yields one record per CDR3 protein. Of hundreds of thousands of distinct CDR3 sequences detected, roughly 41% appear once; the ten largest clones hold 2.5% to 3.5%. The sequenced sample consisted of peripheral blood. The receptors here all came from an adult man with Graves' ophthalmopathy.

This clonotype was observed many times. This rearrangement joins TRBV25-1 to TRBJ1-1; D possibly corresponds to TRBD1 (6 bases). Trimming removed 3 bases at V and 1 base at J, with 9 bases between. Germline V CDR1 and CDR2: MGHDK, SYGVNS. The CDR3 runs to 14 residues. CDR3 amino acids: CASSDQDRNTEAFF. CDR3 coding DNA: TGTGCCAGCAGTGACCAGGACAGGAACACTGAAGCTTTCTTT.

CDR3 loop: CASSLLSGAGQPQHF. CDR3 coding DNA: TGTGCCAGCAGCTTACTAAGCGGGGCAGGTCAGCCCCAGCATTTT. The J gene is TRBJ1-5, the V gene TRBV7-6, with D possibly TRBD1 on 5 matching bases. Germline values: CDR1 SGHVS, CDR2 FNYEAQ. V lost 2 bases to trimming and J lost 6 bases, with 14 bases between them. CDR3 size: 15 residues.

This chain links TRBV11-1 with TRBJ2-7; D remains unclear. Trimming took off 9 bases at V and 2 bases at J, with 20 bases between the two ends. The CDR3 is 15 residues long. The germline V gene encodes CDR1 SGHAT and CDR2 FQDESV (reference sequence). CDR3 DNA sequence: TGTGCCAGTAGTATTTCGGGTGCCGGAACCTACGAGCAGTACTTC. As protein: CASSISGAGTYEQYF. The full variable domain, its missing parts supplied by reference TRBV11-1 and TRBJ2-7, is EAEVAQSPRYKITEKSQAVAFWCDPISGHATLYWYRQILGQGPELLVQFQDESVVDDSQLPKDRFSAERLKGVDSTLKIQPAELGDSAMYLCASSISGAGTYEQYFGPGTRLTVT.

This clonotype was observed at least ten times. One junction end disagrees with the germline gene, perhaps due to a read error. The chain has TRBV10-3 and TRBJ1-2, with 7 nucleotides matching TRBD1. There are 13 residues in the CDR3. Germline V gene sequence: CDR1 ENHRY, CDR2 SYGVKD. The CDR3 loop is CASSPFGQDGYTF. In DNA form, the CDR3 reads TGTGCCAGCAGTCCCTTCGGACAGGATGGCTACACCTTC.

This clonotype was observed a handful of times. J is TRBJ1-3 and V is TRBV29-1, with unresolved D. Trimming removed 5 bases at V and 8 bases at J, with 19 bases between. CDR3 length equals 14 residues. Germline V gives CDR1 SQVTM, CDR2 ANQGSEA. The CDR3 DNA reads TGCAGCGTTAAAGGCGGAAACTATGGCTACACCATATATTTT. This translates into CSVKGGNYGYTIYF.

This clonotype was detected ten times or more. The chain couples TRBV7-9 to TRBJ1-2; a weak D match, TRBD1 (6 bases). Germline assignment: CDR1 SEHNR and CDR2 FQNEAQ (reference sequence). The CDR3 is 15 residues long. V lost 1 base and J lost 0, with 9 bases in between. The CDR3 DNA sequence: TGTGCCAGCAGCTTAGAAGGGGGAACTAACTATGGCTACACCTTC. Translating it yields CASSLEGGTNYGYTF.

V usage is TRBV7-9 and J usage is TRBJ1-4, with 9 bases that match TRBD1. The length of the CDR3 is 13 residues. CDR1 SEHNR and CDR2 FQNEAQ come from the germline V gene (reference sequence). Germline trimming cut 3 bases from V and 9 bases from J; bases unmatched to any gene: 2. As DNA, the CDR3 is TGTGCCAGCAGCTTGGGACAGGGACAAAAACTGTTTTTT. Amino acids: CASSLGQGQKLFF. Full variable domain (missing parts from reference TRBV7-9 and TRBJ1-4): DTGVSQNPRHKITKRGQNVTFRCDPISEHNRLYWYRQTLGQGPEFLTYFQNEAQLEKSRLLSDRFSAERPKGSFSTLEIQRTEQGDSAMYLCASSLGQGQKLFFGSGTQLSVL.

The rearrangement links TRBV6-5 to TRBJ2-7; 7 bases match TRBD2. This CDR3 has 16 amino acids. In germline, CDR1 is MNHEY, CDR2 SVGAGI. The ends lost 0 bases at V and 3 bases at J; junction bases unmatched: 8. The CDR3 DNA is TGTGCCAGCAGTTACTCGAATGGCGGGAGTAACTACGAGCAGTACTTC. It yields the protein CASSYSNGGSNYEQYF.

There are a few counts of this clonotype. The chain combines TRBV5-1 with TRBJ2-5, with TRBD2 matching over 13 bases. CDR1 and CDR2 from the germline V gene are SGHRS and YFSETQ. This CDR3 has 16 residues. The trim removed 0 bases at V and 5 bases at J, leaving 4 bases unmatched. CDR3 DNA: TGCGCCAGCAGCTTGGCGACTAGCGGGGGGATCGAGACCCAGTACTTC. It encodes CASSLATSGGIETQYF. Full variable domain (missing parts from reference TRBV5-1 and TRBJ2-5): KAGVTQTPRYLIKTRGQQVTLSCSPISGHRSVSWYQQTPGQGLQFLFEYFSETQRNKGNFPGRFSGRQFSNSRSEMNVSTLELGDSALYLCASSLATSGGIETQYFGPGTRLLVL.

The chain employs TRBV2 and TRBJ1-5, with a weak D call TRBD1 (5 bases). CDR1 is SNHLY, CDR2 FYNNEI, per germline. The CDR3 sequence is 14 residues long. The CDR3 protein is CPISDIQGLQPQHF. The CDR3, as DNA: TGTCCCATCAGTGATATCCAGGGACTTCAGCCCCAGCATTTT.

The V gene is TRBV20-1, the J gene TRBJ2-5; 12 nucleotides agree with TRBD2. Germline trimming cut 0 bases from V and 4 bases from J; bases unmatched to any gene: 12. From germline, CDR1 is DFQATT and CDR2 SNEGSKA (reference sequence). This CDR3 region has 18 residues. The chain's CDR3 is CSARDLGLAGGLGETQYF. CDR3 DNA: TGCAGTGCTAGAGATCTTGGTCTAGCGGGGGGGCTGGGAGAGACCCAGTACTTC.

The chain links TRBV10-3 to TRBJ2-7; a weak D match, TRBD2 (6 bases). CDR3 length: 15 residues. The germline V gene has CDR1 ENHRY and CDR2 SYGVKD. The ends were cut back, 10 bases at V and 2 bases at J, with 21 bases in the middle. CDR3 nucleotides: TGTGCCACCCGCTATTTAGCGGATCCTACCTACGAGCAGTACTTC. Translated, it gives CATRYLADPTYEQYF.

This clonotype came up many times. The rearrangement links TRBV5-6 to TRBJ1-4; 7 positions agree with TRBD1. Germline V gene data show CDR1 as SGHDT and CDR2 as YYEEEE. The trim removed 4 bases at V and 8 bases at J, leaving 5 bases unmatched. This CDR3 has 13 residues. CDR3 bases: TGTGCCAGCAGCATAGGGACAGAGGAAAAACTGTTTTTT. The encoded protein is CASSIGTEEKLFF.

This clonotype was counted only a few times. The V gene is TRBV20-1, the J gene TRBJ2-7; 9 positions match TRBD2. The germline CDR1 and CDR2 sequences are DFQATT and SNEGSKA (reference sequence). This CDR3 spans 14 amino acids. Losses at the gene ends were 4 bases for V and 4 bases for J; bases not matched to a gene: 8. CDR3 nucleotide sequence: TGCAGTGCTATTGATAGCGGGGGCTATTACGAGCAGTACTTC. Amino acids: CSAIDSGGYYEQYF.

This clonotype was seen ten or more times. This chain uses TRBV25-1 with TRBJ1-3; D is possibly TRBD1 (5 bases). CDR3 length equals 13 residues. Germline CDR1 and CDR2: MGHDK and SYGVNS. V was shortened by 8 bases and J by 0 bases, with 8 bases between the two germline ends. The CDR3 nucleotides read TGTGCCAGCCGGAGGGGCTCTGGAAACACCATATATTTT. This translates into CASRRGSGNTIYF.

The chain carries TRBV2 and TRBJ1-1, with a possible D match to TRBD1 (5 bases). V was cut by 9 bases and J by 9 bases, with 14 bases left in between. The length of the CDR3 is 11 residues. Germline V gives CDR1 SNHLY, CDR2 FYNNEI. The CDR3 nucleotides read TGTGCCAGTCGTTCCGGGACTCAAGCTTTCTTT. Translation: CASRSGTQAFF.

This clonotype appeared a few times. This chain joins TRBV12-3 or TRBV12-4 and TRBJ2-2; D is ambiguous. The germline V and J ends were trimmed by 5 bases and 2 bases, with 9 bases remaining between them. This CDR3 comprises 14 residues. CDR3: CASSRTYNTGELFF. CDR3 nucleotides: TGTGCCAGCAGTCGGACCTATAACACCGGGGAGCTGTTTTTT.

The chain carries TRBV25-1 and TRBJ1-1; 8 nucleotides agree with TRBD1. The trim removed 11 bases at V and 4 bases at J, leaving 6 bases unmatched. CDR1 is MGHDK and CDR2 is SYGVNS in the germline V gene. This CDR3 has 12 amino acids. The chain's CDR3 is CAATGAGTEAFF. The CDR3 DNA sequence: TGTGCCGCGACAGGGGCGGGCACTGAAGCTTTCTTT.

The DNA of the CDR3 is TGTGCCAGCAGCCAAGGTAGCTTCTCCCCTTACGAGCAGTACTTC. This codes for CASSQGSFSPYEQYF. V usage is TRBV7-9 and J usage is TRBJ2-7; D is unclear. The V end was cut by 5 bases, the J end by 4 bases, with 18 bases between. The CDR3 spans 15 residues. Germline values: CDR1 SEHNR, CDR2 FQNEAQ (reference sequence).

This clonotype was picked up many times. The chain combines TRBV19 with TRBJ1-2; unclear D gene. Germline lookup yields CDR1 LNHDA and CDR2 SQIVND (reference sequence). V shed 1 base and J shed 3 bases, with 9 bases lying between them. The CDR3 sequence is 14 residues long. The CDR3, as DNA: TGTGCCAGTAGTATAGTTTCAAGGGACTATGGCTACACCTTC. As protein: CASSIVSRDYGYTF.

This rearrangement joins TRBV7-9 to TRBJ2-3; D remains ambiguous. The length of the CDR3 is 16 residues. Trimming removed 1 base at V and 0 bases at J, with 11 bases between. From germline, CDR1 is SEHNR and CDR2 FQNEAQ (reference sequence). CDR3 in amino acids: CASSLGSRVSTDTQYF. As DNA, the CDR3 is TGTGCCAGCAGCTTAGGTAGCCGGGTTAGCACAGATACGCAGTATTTT.

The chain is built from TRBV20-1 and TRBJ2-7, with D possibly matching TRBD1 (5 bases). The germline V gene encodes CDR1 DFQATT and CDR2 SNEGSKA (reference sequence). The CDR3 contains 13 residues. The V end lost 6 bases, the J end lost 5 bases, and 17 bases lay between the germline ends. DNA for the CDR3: TGCAGTGCCAGCAGCTCGCAGGGTGACGAGCAGTACTTC. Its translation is CSASSSQGDEQYF.